Sequencing of this T cell receptor beta chain was carried out in a study of blood T cell repertoires in COVID-19. About the study: Acute-phase and convalescent COVID-19 samples originated in the United States, Italy and Spain.

Methods used by the authors: Estimates of nucleated cell counts were drawn from the amplification of reference gene primers. Sequenced by immunoSEQ multiplex PCR; TCRdb stores in-frame clones only, minus some. Clone size and the V and J calls come from that table; the DNA yielded D and trimming. The data hold about 270,000 clones, with about 85% observed a single time. Germline CDR1 reads MDHEN; CDR2 reads SYDVKM. The CDR3 is 13 residues long. Trimming removed 7 bases from V and 10 bases from J; junction bases left unmatched: 8. The sequencing sample was made of peripheral blood. This receptor was obtained from a human donor in a cohort sampled during active COVID-19. The rearrangement links TRBV28 to TRBJ2-1, with TRBD1 matching over 9 bases. Written as DNA, the CDR3 is TGTGCCAGCACGGGACAGGGCACCCAGGAGCAGTTCTTC. Protein: CASTGQGTQEQFF.